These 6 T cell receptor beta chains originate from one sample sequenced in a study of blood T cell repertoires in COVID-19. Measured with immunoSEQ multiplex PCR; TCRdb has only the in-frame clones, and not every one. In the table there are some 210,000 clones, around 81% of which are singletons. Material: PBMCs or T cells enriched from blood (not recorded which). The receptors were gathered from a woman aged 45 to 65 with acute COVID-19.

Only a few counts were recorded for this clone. CDR3 in DNA: TGTGCCAGCAGTCCCGGGACACCGTCTGGAAACACCATATATTTT. This sequence encodes CASSPGTPSGNTIYF. The chain employs TRBV5-4 and TRBJ1-3; possible D gene TRBD1, 6 bases. CDR1 is SGHNT and CDR2 is YYREEE in the germline V gene (reference sequence). Deletions cut 5 bases from V and 1 base from J, with 13 bases between. The CDR3 consists of 15 residues.

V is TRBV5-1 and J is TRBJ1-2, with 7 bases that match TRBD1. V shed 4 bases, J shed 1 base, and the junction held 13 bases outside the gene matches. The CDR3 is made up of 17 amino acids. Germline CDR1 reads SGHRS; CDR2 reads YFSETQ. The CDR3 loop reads CASSPDRVSPHNYGYTF. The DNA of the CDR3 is TGCGCCAGCAGCCCCGACAGGGTTTCTCCCCATAACTATGGCTACACCTTC.

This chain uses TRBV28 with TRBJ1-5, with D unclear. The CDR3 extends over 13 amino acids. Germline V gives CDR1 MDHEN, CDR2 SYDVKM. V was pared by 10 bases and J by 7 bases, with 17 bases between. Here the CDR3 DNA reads TGTGCCACCGACCGATTTTCAGGACAGCCCCAGCATTTT. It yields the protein CATDRFSGQPQHF.

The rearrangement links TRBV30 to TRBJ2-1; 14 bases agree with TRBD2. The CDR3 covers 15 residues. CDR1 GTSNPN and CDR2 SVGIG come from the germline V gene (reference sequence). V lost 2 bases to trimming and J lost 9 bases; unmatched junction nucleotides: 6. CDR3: CAWSPMGLAGVEQFF. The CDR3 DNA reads TGTGCCTGGAGTCCAATGGGACTAGCGGGAGTTGAGCAGTTCTTC. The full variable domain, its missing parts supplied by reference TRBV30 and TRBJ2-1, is SQTIHQWPATLVQPVGSPLSLECTVEGTSNPNLYWYRQAAGRGLQLLFYSVGIGQISSEVPQNLSASRPQDRQFILSSKKLLLSDSGFYLCAWSPMGLAGVEQFFGPGTRLTVL.

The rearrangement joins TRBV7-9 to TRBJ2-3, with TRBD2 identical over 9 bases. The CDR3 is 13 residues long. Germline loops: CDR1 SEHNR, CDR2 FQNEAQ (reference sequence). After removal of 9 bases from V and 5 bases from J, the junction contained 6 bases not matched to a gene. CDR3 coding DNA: TGTGCCAGTATAGCGGGAGTTAGAGATACGCAGTATTTT. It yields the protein CASIAGVRDTQYF.

The CDR3, as DNA: TGTGCCATCAAAGAGACTAGCGGGGGGAGTAGCAATGAGCAGTTCTTC. Residues: CAIKETSGGSSNEQFF. The V and J genes are TRBV10-3 and TRBJ2-1, with TRBD2 identical over 13 bases. Germline loops: CDR1 ENHRY, CDR2 SYGVKD. There are 16 residues in the CDR3. The trim removed 7 bases at V and 6 bases at J, leaving 9 bases unmatched.